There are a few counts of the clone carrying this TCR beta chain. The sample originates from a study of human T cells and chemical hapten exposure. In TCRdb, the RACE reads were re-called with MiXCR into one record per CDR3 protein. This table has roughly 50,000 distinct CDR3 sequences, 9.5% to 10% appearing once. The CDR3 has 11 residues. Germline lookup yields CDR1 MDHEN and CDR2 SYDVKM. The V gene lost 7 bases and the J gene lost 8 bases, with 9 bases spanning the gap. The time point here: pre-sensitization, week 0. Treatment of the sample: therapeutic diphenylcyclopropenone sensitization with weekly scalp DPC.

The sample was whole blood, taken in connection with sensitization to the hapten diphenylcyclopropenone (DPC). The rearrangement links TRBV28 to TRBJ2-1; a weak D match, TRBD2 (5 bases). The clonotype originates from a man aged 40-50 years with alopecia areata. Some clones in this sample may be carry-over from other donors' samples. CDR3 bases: TGTGCCAGCACCCGGGGTGATGAGCAGTTCTTC. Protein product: CASTRGDEQFF. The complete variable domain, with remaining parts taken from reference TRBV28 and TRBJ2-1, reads DVKVTQSSRYLVKRTGEKVFLECVQDMDHENMFWYRQDPGLGLRLIYFSYDVKMKEKGDIPEGYSVSREKKERFSLILESASTNQTSMYLCASTRGDEQFFGPGTRLTVL.